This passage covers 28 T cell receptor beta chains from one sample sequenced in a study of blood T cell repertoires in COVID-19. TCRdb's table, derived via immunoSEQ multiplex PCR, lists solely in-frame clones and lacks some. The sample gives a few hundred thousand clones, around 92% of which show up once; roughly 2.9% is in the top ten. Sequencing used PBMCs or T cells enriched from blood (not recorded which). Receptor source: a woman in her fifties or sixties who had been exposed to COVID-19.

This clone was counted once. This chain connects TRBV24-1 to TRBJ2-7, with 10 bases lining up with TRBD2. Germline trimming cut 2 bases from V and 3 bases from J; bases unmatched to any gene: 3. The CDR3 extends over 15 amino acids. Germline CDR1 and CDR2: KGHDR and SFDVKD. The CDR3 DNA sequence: TGTGCCACCAGTGATTCACTAGCGGGGATCTACGAGCAGTACTTC. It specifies CATSDSLAGIYEQYF.

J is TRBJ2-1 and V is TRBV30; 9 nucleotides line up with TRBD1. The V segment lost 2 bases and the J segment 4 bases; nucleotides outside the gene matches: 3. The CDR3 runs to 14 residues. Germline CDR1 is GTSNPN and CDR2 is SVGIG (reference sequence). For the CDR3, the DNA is TGTGCCTGGAGTAGGGGACAGGGATACAATGAGCAGTTCTTC. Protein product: CAWSRGQGYNEQFF.

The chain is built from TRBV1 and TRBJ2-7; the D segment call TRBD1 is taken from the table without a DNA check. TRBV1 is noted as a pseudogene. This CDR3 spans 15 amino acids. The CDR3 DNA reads TGCACCAGCAGCCAATCCGGGACAGGGGGCTACGAGCAGTACTTC. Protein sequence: CTSSQSGTGGYEQYF.

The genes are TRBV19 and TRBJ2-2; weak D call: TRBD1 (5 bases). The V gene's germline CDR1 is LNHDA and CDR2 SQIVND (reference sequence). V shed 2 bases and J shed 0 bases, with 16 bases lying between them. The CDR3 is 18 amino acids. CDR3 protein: CASSISVAGKTNTGELFF. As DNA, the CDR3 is TGTGCCAGTAGTATAAGTGTTGCAGGGAAAACGAACACCGGGGAGCTGTTTTTT.

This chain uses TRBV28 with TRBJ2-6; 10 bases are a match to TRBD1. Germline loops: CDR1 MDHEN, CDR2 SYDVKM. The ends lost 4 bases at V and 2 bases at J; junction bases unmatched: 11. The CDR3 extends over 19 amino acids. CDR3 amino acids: CASSSPVRTGGPGANVLTF. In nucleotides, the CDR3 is TGTGCCAGCAGTTCTCCCGTAAGGACAGGGGGGCCTGGGGCCAACGTCCTGACTTTC.

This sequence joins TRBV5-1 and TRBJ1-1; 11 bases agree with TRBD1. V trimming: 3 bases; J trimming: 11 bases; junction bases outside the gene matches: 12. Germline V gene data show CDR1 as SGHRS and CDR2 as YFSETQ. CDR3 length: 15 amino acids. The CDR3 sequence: CASSSRTGGDIMAFF. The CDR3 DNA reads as TGCGCCAGCAGCTCGAGGACAGGGGGCGATATCATGGCTTTCTTT.

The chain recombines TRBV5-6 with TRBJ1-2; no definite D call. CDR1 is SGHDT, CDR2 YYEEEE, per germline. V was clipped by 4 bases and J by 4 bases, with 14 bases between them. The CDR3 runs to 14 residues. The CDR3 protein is CASSPSGRSYGYTF. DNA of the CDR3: TGTGCCAGCAGCCCCTCAGGTAGATCCTATGGCTACACCTTC.

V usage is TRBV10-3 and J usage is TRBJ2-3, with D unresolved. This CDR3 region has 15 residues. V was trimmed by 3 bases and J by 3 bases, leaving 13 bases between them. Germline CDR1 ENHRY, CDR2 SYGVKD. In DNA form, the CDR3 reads TGTGCCATCAGTGATCGGGTAGGTGGGACAGATACGCAGTATTTT. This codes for CAISDRVGGTDTQYF.

The CDR3 region has the DNA TGTGCCAGCAGCTACGGGATTGGGGTCCCTGAAGCTTTCTTT. This codes for CASSYGIGVPEAFF. The chain uses TRBV5-5 and TRBJ1-1; D call uncertain. V was cut by 3 bases and J by 6 bases, with 15 bases left in between. Germline V lookup: CDR1 SGHKS, CDR2 YYEKEE (reference sequence). CDR3 length equals 14 residues. Based on the CDR3 plus reference TRBV5-5 and TRBJ1-1, the full variable domain is DAGVTQSPTHLIKTRGQQVTLRCSPISGHKSVSWYQQVLGQGPQFIFQYYEKEERGRGNFPDRFSARQFPNYSSELNVNALLLGDSALYLCASSYGIGVPEAFFGQGTRLTVV.

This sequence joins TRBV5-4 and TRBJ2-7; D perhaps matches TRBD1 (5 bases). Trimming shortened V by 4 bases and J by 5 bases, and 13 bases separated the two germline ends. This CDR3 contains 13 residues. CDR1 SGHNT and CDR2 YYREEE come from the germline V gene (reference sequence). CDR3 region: CASSLWMTDEQYF. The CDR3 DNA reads TGTGCCAGCAGCCTCTGGATGACAGACGAGCAGTACTTC.

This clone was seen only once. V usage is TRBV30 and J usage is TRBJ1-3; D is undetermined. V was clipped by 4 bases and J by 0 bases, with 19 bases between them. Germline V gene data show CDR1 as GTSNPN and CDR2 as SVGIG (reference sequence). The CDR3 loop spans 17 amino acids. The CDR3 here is CAWKPWSGFSSGNTIYF. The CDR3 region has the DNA TGTGCCTGGAAGCCGTGGAGTGGGTTCAGCTCTGGAAACACCATATATTTT.

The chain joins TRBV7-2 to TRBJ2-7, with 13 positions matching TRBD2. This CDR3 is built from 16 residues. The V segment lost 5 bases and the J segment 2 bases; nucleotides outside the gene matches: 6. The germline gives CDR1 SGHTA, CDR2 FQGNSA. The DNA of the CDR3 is TGTGCCAGCAGCCCCGCCGGGACTAGCGGGACCTACGAGCAGTACTTC. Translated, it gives CASSPAGTSGTYEQYF.

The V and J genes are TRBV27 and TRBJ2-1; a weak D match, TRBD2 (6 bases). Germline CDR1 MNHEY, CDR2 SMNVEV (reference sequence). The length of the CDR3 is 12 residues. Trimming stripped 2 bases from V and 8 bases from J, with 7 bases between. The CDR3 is CASSLPGDEQFF. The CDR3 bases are TGTGCCAGCAGTTTACCGGGGGATGAGCAGTTCTTC.

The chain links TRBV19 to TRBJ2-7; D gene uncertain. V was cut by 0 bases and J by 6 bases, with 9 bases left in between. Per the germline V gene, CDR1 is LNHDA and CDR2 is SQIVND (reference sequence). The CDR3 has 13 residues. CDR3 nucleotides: TGTGCCAGTAGTATAGACCCGACATCCGAGCAGTACTTC. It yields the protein CASSIDPTSEQYF.

CDR3 in DNA: TGTGCCAGCAGTGAAGCTGTAGAAACCTACAATGAGCAGTTCTTC. Its protein is CASSEAVETYNEQFF. The chain recombines TRBV2 with TRBJ2-1; D not resolved. V lost 0 bases, J lost 2 bases, and 8 bases lay in between. Germline lookup yields CDR1 SNHLY and CDR2 FYNNEI. The CDR3 consists of 15 residues.

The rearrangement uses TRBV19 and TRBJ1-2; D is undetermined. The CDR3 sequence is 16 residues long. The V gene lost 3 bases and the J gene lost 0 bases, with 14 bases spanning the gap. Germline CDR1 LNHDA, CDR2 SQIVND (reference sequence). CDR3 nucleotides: TGTGCCAGTAGTATTAATTTCGACCGGGCTAACTATGGCTACACCTTC. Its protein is CASSINFDRANYGYTF. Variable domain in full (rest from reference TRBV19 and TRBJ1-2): DGGITQSPKYLFRKEGQNVTLSCEQNLNHDAMYWYRQDPGQGLRLIYYSQIVNDFQKGDIAEGYSVSREKKESFPLTVTSAQKNPTAFYLCASSINFDRANYGYTFGSGTRLTVV.

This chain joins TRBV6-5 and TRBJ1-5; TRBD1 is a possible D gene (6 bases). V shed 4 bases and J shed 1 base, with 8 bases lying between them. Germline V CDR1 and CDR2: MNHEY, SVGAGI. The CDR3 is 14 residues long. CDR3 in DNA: TGTGCCAGCAGTTTAGGACAGAGCAATCAGCCCCAGCATTTT. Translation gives CASSLGQSNQPQHF.

Here the CDR3 DNA reads TGTGCCAGCTCAGGACAGGGCGCTAATAATCAGCCCCAGCATTTT. It specifies CASSGQGANNQPQHF. The rearrangement joins TRBV18 to TRBJ1-5, with 8 bases aligning to TRBD1. The CDR3 contains 15 residues. Trimming cost V 5 bases and J 4 bases; bases outside gene matches: 7. Germline CDR1 is KGHSH and CDR2 is LQKENI.

Written as DNA, the CDR3 is TGTGCCAGCAGCGTCGGCCGGGAAAATCAGCCCCAGCATTTT. This translates into CASSVGRENQPQHF. The rearrangement joins TRBV9 to TRBJ1-5; D is unclear. The V gene lost 2 bases and the J gene lost 4 bases, with 10 bases spanning the gap. There are 14 residues in the CDR3. CDR1 and CDR2 (germline): SGDLS, YYNGEE.

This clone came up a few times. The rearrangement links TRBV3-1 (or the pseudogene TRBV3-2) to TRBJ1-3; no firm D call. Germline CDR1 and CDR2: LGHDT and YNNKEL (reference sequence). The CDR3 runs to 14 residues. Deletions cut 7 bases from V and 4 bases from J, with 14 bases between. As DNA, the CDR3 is TGTGCCAGCACCCCCAAGTCCTACGGAAACACCATATATTTT. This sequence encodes CASTPKSYGNTIYF.

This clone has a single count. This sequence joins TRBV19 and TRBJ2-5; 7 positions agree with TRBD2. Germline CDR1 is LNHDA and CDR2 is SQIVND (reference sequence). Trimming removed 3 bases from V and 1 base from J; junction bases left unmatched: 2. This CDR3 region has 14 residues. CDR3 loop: CASSMLAVQETQYF. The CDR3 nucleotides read TGTGCCAGTAGTATGCTAGCGGTCCAAGAGACCCAGTACTTC.

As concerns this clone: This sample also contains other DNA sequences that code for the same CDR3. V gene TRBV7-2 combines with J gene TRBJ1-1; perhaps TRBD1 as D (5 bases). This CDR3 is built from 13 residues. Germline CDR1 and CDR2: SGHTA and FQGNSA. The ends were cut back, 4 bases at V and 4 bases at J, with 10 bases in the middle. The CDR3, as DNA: TGTGCCAGCAGCTCGCAGGGAGGCACTGAAGCTTTCTTT. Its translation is CASSSQGGTEAFF. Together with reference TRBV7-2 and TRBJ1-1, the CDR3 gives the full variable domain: GAGVSQSPSNKVTEKGKDVELRCDPISGHTALYWYRQSLGQGLEFLIYFQGNSAPDKSGLPSDRFSAERTGGSVSTLTIQRTQQEDSAVYLCASSSQGGTEAFFGQGTRLTVV.

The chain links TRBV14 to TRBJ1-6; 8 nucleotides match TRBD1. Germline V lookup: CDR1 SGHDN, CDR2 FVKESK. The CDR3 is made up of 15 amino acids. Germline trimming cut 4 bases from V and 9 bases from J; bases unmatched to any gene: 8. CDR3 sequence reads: CASSLRTGTSSPLHF. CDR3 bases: TGTGCCAGCAGCCTAAGGACAGGGACCTCTTCACCCCTCCACTTT.

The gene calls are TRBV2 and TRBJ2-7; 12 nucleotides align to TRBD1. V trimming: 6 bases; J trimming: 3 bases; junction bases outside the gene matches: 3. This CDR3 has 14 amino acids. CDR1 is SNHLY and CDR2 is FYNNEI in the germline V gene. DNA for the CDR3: TGTGCCAGCAGGGGGACAGGGGGCTTCTACGAGCAGTACTTC. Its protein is CASRGTGGFYEQYF.

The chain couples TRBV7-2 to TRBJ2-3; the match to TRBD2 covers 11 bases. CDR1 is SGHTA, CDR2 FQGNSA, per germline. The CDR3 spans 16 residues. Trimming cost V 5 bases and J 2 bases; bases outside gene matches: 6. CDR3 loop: CASSRGTSGFTDTQYF. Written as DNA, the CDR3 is TGTGCCAGCAGCCGGGGGACTAGCGGTTTCACAGATACGCAGTATTTT.

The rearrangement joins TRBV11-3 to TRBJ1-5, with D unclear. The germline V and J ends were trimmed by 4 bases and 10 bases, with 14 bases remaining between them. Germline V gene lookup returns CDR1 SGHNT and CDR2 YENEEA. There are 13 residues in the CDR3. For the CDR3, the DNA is TGTGCCAGCAGCTCGCGGGTCCTGGCTCCCCAGCATTTT. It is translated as CASSSRVLAPQHF.

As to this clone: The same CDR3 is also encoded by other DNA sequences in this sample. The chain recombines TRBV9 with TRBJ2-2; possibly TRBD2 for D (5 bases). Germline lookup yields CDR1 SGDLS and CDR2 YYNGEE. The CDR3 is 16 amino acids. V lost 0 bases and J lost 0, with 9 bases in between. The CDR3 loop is CASSVVAGANTGELFF. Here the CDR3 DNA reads TGTGCCAGCAGCGTAGTGGCCGGGGCGAACACCGGGGAGCTGTTTTTT.

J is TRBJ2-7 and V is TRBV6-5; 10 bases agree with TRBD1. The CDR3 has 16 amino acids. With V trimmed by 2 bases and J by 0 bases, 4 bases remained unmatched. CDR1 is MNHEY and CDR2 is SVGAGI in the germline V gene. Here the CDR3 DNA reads TGTGCCAGCAGTTACGGTAGGACAGGGGGCTCCTACGAGCAGTACTTC. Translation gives CASSYGRTGGSYEQYF.